Listed below are T cell receptor beta chains from one sample, sequenced in a study of multiple sclerosis patients with progressive multifocal leukoencephalopathy. TCRdb's table, derived via immunoSEQ multiplex PCR, lists solely in-frame clones and lacks some. The data contain fewer than 40,000 clones, 80% to 90% of them singletons. Material: PBMCs, obtained from a patient treated with natalizumab. The receptor set was obtained from a woman in her thirties or forties with progressive multifocal leukoencephalopathy. Both conserved end residues are part of each CDR3. The order of the fields is J gene, V gene, D gene, clone size, CDR3 DNA, CDR3 protein. D genes are given only for firm matches. The size field is filled for only some rows; it gives once, few, many or a size class.

TRBJ1-5 TRBV7-8 TRBD1 . TGTGCCAGCAGCCGAGGACAGGGCCAGCCCCAGCATTTT CASSRGQGQPQHF
TRBJ2-1 TRBV5-1 . . TGCGCCAGCAACCTTCCTAGCGGACAGGGAGAAGAAAGCTCCTACAATGAGCAGTTCTTC CASNLPSGQGEESSYNEQFF
TRBJ2-7 TRBV28 TRBD1 . TGTGCCAGCAGATACAGACAGGGTCAGGGCCACGAGCAGTACTTC CASRYRQGQGHEQYF
TRBJ2-3 TRBV5-1 TRBD2 . TGCGCCAGCAGCTTGGCCCTAGCGGCAAACACAGATACGCAGTATTTT CASSLALAANTDTQYF
TRBJ1-4 TRBV7-2 . . TGTGCCAGCAGCTTAGGGGGACAAGGCGAAAAACTGTTTTTT CASSLGGQGEKLFF
TRBJ2-7 TRBV4-1 TRBD1 . TGCGCCAGCAGCCAGGAGACAGGGGGCGGGCTCGAGCAGTACTTC CASSQETGGGLEQYF
TRBJ2-2 TRBV9 . . TGTGCCAGCACAGAGGGGATGAACACCGGGGAGCTGTTTTTT CASTEGMNTGELFF
TRBJ2-7 TRBV6-1 TRBD1 . TGTGCCAGCAGCTACAGGGGTGGCGAGCAGTACTTC CASSYRGGEQYF
TRBJ2-6 TRBV8-2 . . TGTGGCAACGTTCCCAAGATAACACAAAGTCGGGCCAACGTCCTGACTTTC CGNVPKITQSRANVLTF
TRBJ2-1 TRBV5-1 TRBD1 . TGCGCCAGCAGCCAAGGACAGGGTTCATACAATGAGCAGTTCTTC CASSQGQGSYNEQFF
TRBJ2-1 TRBV6-4 . . TGTGCCAGCAGTGAACAGGGCTCCTACAATGAGCAGTTCTTC CASSEQGSYNEQFF
TRBJ2-5 TRBV7-2 . . TGTGCCAGCAGCTTACGACTACAAGAGACCCAGTACTTC CASSLRLQETQYF
TRBJ1-5 TRBV6-5 TRBD1 . TGTGCCAGCAGTCCCGGGACAGGGATCAATCAGCCCCAGCATTTT CASSPGTGINQPQHF
TRBJ1-5 TRBV5-6 . . TGTGCCAGCAGCTTGTGGAGGGTACCCGATCAGCCCCAGCATTTT CASSLWRVPDQPQHF
TRBJ2-1 TRBV19 . . TGTGCCAGTACCACAACCGGGGATAGCTCCTACAATGAGCAGTTCTTC CASTTTGDSSYNEQFF
TRBJ1-1 TRBV4-2 TRBD1 . TGTGCCAGCAGCCAAGAGGGGACAGGGCTGAACACTGAAGCTTTCTTT CASSQEGTGLNTEAFF
TRBJ1-2 TRBV9 . . TGTGCCAGCAGCGTAGCTACGGAGACTGTTCCTCCTAACTATGGCTACACCTTC CASSVATETVPPNYGYTF
TRBJ1-1 TRBV4-2 . . TGTGCCAGCAGCCTTTTGGGGTTGAACACTGAAGCTTTCTTT CASSLLGLNTEAFF
TRBJ2-7 TRBV28 . . TGTGCTAGCTCCGGCGGGTACGAGCAGTACTTC CASSGGYEQYF
TRBJ2-2 TRBV7-9 . . TGTGCCAGCAGCCTACCGACCGGACACGGATTCAACACCGGGGAGCTGTTTTTT CASSLPTGHGFNTGELFF
TRBJ2-1 TRBV11-1 . . TGTGCCAGCAGCCCAACAAGGGAGCAGTTCTTC CASSPTREQFF
TRBJ2-3 TRBV7-2 . . TGTGCCAGCAGCTTAGGACTTTTCGGGGGCACAGATACGCAGTATTTT CASSLGLFGGTDTQYF
TRBJ2-7 TRBV12-1 . medium-sized TGTGCCAGCAGCTTCTCAGTCCCTGGACAGGGAATCTCCTACGAGCAGTACTTC CASSFSVPGQGISYEQYF
TRBJ2-7 TRBV5-8 . . TGTGCCAGCACCCGGGGAGCACTGTCCTACGAGCAGTACTTC CASTRGALSYEQYF
TRBJ2-2 TRBV9 . . TGTGCCAGCAGCTCCCGAGGGGTCCCCGGGGAGCTGTTTTTT CASSSRGVPGELFF
TRBJ1-1 TRBV2 . once TGTGCCAGCAGTGAGTCACTGCCTGGCACTGAAGCTTTCTTT CASSESLPGTEAFF
TRBJ2-6 TRBV30 . . TGTGCCTGGAGGTTTTTTGGGGCCAACGTCCTGACTTTC CAWRFFGANVLTF
TRBJ2-5 TRBV9 . . TGTGCCAGCAGCGCTATGGGTGGTCGGGAGACCCAGTACTTC CASSAMGGRETQYF
TRBJ2-2 TRBV28 . . TGTGCCAGCAGTCCTCGGGGGTTGTCCGGGGAGCTGTTTTTT CASSPRGLSGELFF
TRBJ1-1 TRBV11-2 . . TGTGCCAGCAGCTTAGGGAGGGGCCGCCTTTTCGCTGAAGCTTTCTTT CASSLGRGRLFAEAFF
TRBJ2-7 TRBV5-8 . . TGTGCCAGCAGCTTGGGAGGGGCAAGCTACGAGCAGTACTTC CASSLGGASYEQYF
TRBJ1-6 TRBV4-1 TRBD1 . TGCGCCAGCAGCCCACAGGGGGCGGGGAATTCACCCCTCCACTTT CASSPQGAGNSPLHF
TRBJ1-1 TRBV6-7 TRBD1 . TGTGCCAACGATCGGACAGGCCTGTGCACTGAAGCTTTCTTT CANDRTGLCTEAFF
TRBJ2-1 TRBV7-7 TRBD1 few TGTGCTAGCAGCCTCACAGGGGGGAACTACAATGAGCAGTTCTTC CASSLTGGNYNEQFF
TRBJ1-5 TRBV27 . . TGTGCCAGCAGTTTGGGCAGGGGTCAGCCCCAGCATTTT CASSLGRGQPQHF
TRBJ1-4 TRBV30 . . TGTGCCTGGAGTTCCAACGGGGAAAAACTGTTTTTT CAWSSNGEKLFF
TRBJ1-2 TRBV6-1 . once TGTGCCAGCAGGAGGGACGCCTATGGCTACACCTTC CASRRDAYGYTF
TRBJ1-4 TRBV28 . . TGTGCCAGCAGCCGTAGGGGGGAGAATGAAAAACTGTTTTTT CASSRRGENEKLFF
TRBJ1-6 TRBV7-2 . . TGTGCCAGCAGCGCCGGACGGAATAATTCACCCCTCCACTTT CASSAGRNNSPLHF